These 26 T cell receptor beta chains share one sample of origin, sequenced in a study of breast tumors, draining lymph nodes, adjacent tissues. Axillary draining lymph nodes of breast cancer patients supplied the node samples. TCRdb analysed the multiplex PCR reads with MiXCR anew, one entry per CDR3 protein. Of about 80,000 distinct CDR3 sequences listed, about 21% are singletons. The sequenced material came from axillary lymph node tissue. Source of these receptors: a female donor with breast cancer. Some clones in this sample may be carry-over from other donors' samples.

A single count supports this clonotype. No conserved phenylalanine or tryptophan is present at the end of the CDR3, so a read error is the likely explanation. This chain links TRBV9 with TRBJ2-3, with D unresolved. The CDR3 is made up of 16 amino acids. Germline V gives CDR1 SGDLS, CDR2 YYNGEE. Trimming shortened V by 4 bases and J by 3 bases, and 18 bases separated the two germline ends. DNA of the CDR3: TGTGCCAGCAGCCTAAGAGGTGGGATGTCAACAGATACGCAGTATCCT. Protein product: CASSLRGGMSTDTQYP.

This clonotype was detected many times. For the CDR3, the DNA is TGTGCCAGTAGTATCCCTTTAGGAGCGGGAGTTAGAAATGAGCAGTTCTTC. Protein: CASSIPLGAGVRNEQFF. V is TRBV19 and J is TRBJ2-1; 8 nucleotides align to TRBD2. Trimming cost V 3 bases and J 7 bases; bases outside gene matches: 14. The CDR3 consists of 17 residues. Germline V gene data show CDR1 as LNHDA and CDR2 as SQIVND (reference sequence).

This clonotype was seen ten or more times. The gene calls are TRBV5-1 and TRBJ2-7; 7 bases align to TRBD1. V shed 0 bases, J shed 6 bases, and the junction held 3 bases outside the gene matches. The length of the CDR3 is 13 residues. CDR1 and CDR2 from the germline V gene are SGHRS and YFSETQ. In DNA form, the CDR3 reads TGCGCCAGCAGCTTGGGGGACAGAGGCGAGCAGTACTTC. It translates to CASSLGDRGEQYF.

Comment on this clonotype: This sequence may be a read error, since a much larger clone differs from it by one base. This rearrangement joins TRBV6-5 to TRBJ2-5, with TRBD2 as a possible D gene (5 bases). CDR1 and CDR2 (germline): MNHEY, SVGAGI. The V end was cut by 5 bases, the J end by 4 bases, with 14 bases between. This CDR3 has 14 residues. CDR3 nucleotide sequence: TGTGCCAGCAGTCACGAGCTAGCACGAGAGACCCAGTACTTC. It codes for CASSHELARETQYF.

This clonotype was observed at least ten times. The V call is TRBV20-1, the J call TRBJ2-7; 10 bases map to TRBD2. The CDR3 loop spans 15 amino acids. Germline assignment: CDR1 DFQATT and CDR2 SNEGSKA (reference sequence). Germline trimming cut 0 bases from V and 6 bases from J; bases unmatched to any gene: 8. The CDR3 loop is CSAREASGGLSEQYF. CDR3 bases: TGCAGTGCTAGAGAGGCTAGCGGGGGTCTTTCCGAGCAGTACTTC.

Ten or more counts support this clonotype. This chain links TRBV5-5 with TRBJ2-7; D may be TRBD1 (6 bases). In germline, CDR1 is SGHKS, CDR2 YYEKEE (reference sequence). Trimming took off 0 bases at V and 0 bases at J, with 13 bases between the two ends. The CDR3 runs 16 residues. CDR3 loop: CASSLARWGPSYEQYF. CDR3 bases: TGTGCCAGCAGCTTGGCCCGGTGGGGGCCCTCCTACGAGCAGTACTTC.

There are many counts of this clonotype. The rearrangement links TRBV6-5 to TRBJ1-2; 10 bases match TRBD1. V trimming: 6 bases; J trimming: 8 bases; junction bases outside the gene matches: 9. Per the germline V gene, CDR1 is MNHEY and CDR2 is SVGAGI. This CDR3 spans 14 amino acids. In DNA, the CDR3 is TGTGCCAGCAGACCGGGACAGGGGACTCGGGGCTACACCTTC. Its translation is CASRPGQGTRGYTF.

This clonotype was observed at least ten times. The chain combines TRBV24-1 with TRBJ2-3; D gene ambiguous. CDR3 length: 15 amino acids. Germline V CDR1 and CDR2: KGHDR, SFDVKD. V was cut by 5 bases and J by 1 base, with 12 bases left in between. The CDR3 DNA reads TGTGCCACCAGTGCCCCCGACACGCGCACAGATACGCAGTATTTT. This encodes CATSAPDTRTDTQYF.

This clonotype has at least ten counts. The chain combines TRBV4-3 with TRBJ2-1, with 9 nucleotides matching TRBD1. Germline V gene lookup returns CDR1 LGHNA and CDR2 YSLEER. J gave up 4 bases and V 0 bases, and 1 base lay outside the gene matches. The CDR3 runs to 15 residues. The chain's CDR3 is CASSQEGQGYNEQFF. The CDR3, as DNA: TGCGCCAGCAGCCAAGAGGGACAGGGTTACAATGAGCAGTTCTTC.

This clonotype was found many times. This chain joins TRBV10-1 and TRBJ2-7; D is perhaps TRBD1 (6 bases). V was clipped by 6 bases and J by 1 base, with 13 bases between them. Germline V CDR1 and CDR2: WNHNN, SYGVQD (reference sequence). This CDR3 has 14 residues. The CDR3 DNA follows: TGCGCCAGCAGCGATTCGGGACAATCCTACGAGCAGTACTTC. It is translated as CASSDSGQSYEQYF.

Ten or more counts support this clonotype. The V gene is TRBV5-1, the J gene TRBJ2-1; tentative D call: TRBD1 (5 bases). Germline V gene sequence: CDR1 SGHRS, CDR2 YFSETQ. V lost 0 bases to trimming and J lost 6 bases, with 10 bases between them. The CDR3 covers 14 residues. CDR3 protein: CASSLGTQGNEQFF. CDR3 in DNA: TGCGCCAGCAGCTTGGGGACCCAGGGCAATGAGCAGTTCTTC.

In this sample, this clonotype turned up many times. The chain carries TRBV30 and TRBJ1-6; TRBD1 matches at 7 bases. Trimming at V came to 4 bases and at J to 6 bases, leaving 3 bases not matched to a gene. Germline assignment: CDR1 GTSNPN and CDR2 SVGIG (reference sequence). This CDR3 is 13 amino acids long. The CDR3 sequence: CAWKGQPNSPLHF. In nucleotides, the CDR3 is TGTGCCTGGAAGGGACAGCCTAATTCACCCCTCCACTTT.

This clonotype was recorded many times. CDR3 in DNA: TGTGCCAGCAGCTTAGATCGAGCAATAGCGTTGTCCGGGGAGCTGTTTTTT. It codes for CASSLDRAIALSGELFF. The chain links TRBV7-8 to TRBJ2-2; tentatively, D is TRBD2 (5 bases). V was pared by 1 base and J by 6 bases, with 18 bases between. Germline assignment: CDR1 SGHVS and CDR2 FQNEAQ. The CDR3 loop spans 17 amino acids.

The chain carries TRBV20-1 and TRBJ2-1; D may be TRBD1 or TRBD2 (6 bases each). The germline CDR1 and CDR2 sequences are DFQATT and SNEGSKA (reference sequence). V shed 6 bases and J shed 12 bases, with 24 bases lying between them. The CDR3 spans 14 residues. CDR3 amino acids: CSASSRGLYDVQFF. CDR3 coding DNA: TGCAGTGCCAGCAGCAGGGGACTCTACGATGTGCAGTTCTTC.

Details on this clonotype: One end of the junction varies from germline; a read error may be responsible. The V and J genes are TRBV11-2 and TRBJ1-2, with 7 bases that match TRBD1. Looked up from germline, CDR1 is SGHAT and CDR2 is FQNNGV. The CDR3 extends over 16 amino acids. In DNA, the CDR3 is TGTGCTAGCAGCTCTACGACAGGGCGGAGGGTTTATGGCTACACCTTC. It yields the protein CASSSTTGRRVYGYTF.

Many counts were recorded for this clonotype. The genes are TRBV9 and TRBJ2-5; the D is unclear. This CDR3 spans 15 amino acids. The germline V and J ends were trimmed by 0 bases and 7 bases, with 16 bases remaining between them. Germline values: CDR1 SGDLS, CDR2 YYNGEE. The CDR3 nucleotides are TGTGCCAGCAGCGTAGCGGGCGGTTCCGATCGGACCCAGTACTTC. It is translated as CASSVAGGSDRTQYF.

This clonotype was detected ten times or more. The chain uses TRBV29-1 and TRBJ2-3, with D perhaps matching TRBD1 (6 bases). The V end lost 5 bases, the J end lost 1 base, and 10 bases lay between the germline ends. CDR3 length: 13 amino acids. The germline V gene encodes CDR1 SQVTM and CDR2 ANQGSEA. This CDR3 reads CSVYTGRTDTQYF. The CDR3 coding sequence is TGCAGCGTTTACACAGGGCGCACAGATACGCAGTATTTT.

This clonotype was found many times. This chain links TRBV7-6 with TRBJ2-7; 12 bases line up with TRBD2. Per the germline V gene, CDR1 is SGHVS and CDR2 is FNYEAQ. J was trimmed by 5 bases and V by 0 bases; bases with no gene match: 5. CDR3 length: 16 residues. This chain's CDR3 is CASSLATSGSVNEQYF. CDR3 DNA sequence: TGTGCCAGCAGCTTAGCGACTAGCGGGAGTGTCAACGAGCAGTACTTC.

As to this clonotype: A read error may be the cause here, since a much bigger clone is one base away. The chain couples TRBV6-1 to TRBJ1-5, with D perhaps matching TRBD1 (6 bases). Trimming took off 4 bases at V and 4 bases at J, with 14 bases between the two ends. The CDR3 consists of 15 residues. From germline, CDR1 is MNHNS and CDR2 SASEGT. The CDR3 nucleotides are TGTGCCAGCAGTGGCGGGGGGCGGGGAAATCAGCCCCAGCATTTT. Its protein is CASSGGGRGNQPQHF.

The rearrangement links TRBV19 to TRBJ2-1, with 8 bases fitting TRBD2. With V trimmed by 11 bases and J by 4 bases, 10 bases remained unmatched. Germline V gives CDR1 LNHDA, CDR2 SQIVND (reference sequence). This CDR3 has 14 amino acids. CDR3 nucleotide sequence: TGTGCCGGTACGACTAGCGTGACTTACAATGAGCAGTTCTTC. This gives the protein CAGTTSVTYNEQFF.

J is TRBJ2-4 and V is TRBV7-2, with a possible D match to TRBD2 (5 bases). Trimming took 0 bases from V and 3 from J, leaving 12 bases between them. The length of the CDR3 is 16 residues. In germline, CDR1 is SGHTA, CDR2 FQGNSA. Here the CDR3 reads CASSLALRDVKNIQYF. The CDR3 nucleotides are TGTGCCAGCAGCTTAGCATTGAGGGATGTCAAAAACATTCAGTACTTC.

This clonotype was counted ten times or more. In DNA form, the CDR3 reads TGCAGTGCTAGCGTGGGACAGTATAATTCACCCCTCCACTTT. Protein: CSASVGQYNSPLHF. The chain has TRBV20-1 and TRBJ1-6; 7 bases map to TRBD1. The germline gives CDR1 DFQATT, CDR2 SNEGSKA (reference sequence). This CDR3 comprises 14 residues. The V segment lost 3 bases and the J segment 4 bases; nucleotides outside the gene matches: 3.

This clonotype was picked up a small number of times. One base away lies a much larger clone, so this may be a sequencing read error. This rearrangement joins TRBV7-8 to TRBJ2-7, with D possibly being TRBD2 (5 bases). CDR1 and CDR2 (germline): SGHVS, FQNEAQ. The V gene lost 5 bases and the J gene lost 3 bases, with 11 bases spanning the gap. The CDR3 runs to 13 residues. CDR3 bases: TGTGCCAGCAGCCTTCCCGACTACTACGAGCAGTACTTC. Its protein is CASSLPDYYEQYF.

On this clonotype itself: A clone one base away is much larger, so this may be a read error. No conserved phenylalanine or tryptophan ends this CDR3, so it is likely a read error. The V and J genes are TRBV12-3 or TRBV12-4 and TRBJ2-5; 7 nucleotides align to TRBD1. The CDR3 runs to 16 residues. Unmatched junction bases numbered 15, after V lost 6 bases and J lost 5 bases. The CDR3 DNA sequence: TGTGCCAGCAGCTCCAACCCGACAGGGTCCGGGGAGACCCAGTACCTC. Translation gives CASSSNPTGSGETQYL.

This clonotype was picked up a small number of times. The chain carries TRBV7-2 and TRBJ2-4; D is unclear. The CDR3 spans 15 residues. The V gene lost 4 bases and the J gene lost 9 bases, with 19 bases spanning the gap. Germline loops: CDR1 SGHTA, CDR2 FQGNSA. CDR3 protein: CASSSRSGEVGIQYF. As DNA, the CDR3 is TGTGCCAGCAGCTCTCGTAGTGGAGAGGTTGGCATTCAGTACTTC. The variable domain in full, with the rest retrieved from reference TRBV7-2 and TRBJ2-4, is GAGVSQSPSNKVTEKGKDVELRCDPISGHTALYWYRQSLGQGLEFLIYFQGNSAPDKSGLPSDRFSAERTGGSVSTLTIQRTQQEDSAVYLCASSSRSGEVGIQYFGAGTRLSVL.

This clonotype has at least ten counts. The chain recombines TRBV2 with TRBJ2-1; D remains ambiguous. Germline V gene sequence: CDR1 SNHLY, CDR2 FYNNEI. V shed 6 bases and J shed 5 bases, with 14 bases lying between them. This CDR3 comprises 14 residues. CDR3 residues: CASSPLRRDNEQFF. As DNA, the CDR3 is TGTGCCAGCAGCCCCTTACGACGGGACAATGAGCAGTTCTTC. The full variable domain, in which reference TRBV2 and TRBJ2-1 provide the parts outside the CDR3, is EPEVTQTPSHQVTQMGQEVILRCVPISNHLYFYWYRQILGQKVEFLVSFYNNEISEKSEIFDDQFSVERPDGSNFTLKIRSTKLEDSAMYFCASSPLRRDNEQFFGPGTRLTVL.